A selection of T cell receptor beta chains follows, all from one sample in a study of T-cell reconstitution after alpha-beta-depleted transplantation in children. TCRdb re-analysed the PCR reads in MiXCR, keeping a single row per CDR3 protein. The table has approximately 230,000 distinct CDR3 sequences, roughly a quarter seen once. This sample comprised PBMCs, mostly from graft donor cells, obtained 360 days after TCRalphabeta/CD19-depleted stem cell transplant. The receptors were gathered from a female patient between 2 and 15 years old who had a stem cell transplant for congenital amegakaryocytic thrombocytopenia, so the T cells may come from the graft donor. Each CDR3 is given with its conserved first and last residue. A D gene is named only where the DNA matches it firmly. Size is stated for part of the rows, as once, few or many counts, or as a class when the clone is expanded.

size,V,J,D,DNA,CDR3
few,TRBV28,TRBJ1-2,NA,TGTGCCAGCAGCCTTTGGGGGGCTACTTTCTCTGGCTACACCTTC,CASSLWGATFSGYTF
few,TRBV29-1,TRBJ1-1,NA,TGCAGCGTTGGTCTTGGGAACACTGAAGCTTTCTTT,CSVGLGNTEAFF
NA,TRBV19,TRBJ2-6,TRBD1,TGTGCCAGTAGTGTACATCTGACAGGGGCTGGGGCCAACGTCCTGACTTTC,CASSVHLTGAGANVLTF
many,TRBV4-1,TRBJ2-7,NA,TGCGCCAGCAGCCAAGATACGGATACCTACGAGCAGTACTTC,CASSQDTDTYEQYF
NA,TRBV3-1,TRBJ2-1,NA,TGTGCCAGCAGCCAACCACTAGCCGGGTCCTACAATGAGCAGTTCTTC,CASSQPLAGSYNEQFF
NA,TRBV4-1,TRBJ1-1,NA,TGCGCCAGCAGCCAAGACCACCCTGCCCGAGGCTCTGAAGCTTTCTTT,CASSQDHPARGSEAFF
NA,TRBV4-2,TRBJ2-1,NA,TGTGCCAGCAGCCTATGGGGAAACGGGGTAACACAGGGCTACAATGAGCAGTTCTTC,CASSLWGNGVTQGYNEQFF
NA,TRBV3-1,TRBJ2-1,TRBD1,TGTGCCAGCAGCCAAGATCCCAGGGGGTTAAATGAGCAGTTCTTC,CASSQDPRGLNEQFF
many,TRBV12-3/TRBV12-4,TRBJ2-3,TRBD2,TGTGCCAGCAGTTTGGGTAGCGGGAGGGCCGCAGATACGCAGTATTTT,CASSLGSGRAADTQYF
NA,TRBV28,TRBJ1-2,NA,TGTGCCAGCAGTTTCCCCGACAGCTATGGCTACACCTTC,CASSFPDSYGYTF
NA,TRBV12-3/TRBV12-4,TRBJ1-1,NA,TGTGCCAGCAGAAACGACGCGAACACTGAAGCTTTCTTT,CASRNDANTEAFF
NA,TRBV29-1,TRBJ2-3,NA,TGCAGCGTTTATGCCGCCCCAGCCACAGATACGCAGTATTTT,CSVYAAPATDTQYF
NA,TRBV29-1,TRBJ1-3,NA,TGCAGCGTTGATCTCGGGGGGATTCGAGCGGCTGGAAACACCATATATTTT,CSVDLGGIRAAGNTIYF
few,TRBV11-2,TRBJ1-4,NA,TGTGCCAGCAGCGCCCTTGGAGTCGGAACTAATGAAAAACTGTTTTTT,CASSALGVGTNEKLFF
few,TRBV18,TRBJ2-1,TRBD2,TGTGCCAGCTCGGGGGGGGCCTACAATGAGCAGTTCTTC,CASSGGAYNEQFF
NA,TRBV5-1,TRBJ2-1,TRBD2,TGCGCCAGCTCCCTGGCGGGAGGGATTGGGAATGAGCAGTTCTTC,CASSLAGGIGNEQFF
NA,TRBV9,TRBJ2-1,TRBD2,TGTGCCAGCAGCATAACGGGACTAGCGGGGGGCAATGAGCAGTTCTTC,CASSITGLAGGNEQFF
NA,TRBV20-1,TRBJ2-1,NA,TGCAGTGCTAGAGATAGGGTAGTCAGCAGATTTCCCTACAATGAGCAGTTCTTC,CSARDRVVSRFPYNEQFF
once,TRBV5-6,TRBJ1-1,NA,TGTGCCAGCAGCAGACCAAGGGAGAACACTGAAGCTTTCTTT,CASSRPRENTEAFF
NA,TRBV6-1,TRBJ1-2,NA,TGTGCCAGCTCCAGGACTGCACTCTATGGCCACACCTTC,CASSRTALYGHTF
many,TRBV9,TRBJ2-1,TRBD1,TGTGCCAGCAGCGTAGTGGGGACAGGGGGTAATGAGCAGTTCTTC,CASSVVGTGGNEQFF
NA,TRBV2,TRBJ1-1,NA,TGTGCCAGCAGGGGGGATATTGCTGGCACTGAAGCTTTCTTT,CASRGDIAGTEAFF
few,TRBV11-3,TRBJ2-3,TRBD2,TGTGCCAGCAGCTCACGACTAGCGGGGGGAGAGGATACGCAGTATTTT,CASSSRLAGGEDTQYF
few,TRBV12-3/TRBV12-4,TRBJ2-2,NA,TGTGCCAGCATAACGGAGCTGTTAGCCGGGGAGCTGTTTTTT,CASITELLAGELFF
NA,TRBV6-5,TRBJ2-7,NA,TGTGCCAGCAGTTACCGGGGACCGAGTTCCTACGAGCAGTACTTC,CASSYRGPSSYEQYF
NA,TRBV7-2,TRBJ2-7,TRBD2,TGTGCCAGCAGCTTGTATAGCGGGAGAGAGGACGAGCAGTACTTC,CASSLYSGREDEQYF
NA,TRBV5-6,TRBJ2-7,NA,TGTGCCAGCAGCTTGGAGGAGGGTGTTTGGCGCGAGCAGTACTTC,CASSLEEGVWREQYF
many,TRBV18,TRBJ2-1,TRBD2,TGTGCCAGCTCACCGGGACTAGCGGACAATGAGCAGTTCTTC,CASSPGLADNEQFF
NA,TRBV19,TRBJ2-3,NA,TGTGCCAGTAGTATCAGGCGGGGAACCACAGATACGCAGTATTTT,CASSIRRGTTDTQYF
few,TRBV20-1,TRBJ2-3,TRBD2,TGCAGTGCCACTAGCGGAGGCACAGATACGCAGTATTTT,CSATSGGTDTQYF
NA,TRBV4-1,TRBJ2-7,NA,TGCGCCAGCAGCCAAGGCGGGACCTCCTACGAGCAGTACTTC,CASSQGGTSYEQYF
NA,TRBV11-1,TRBJ2-6,NA,TGTGCCAGCAGCTTAACCGGGACACCGAGGGCTGGGGCCAACGTCCTGACTTTC,CASSLTGTPRAGANVLTF
NA,TRBV5-1,TRBJ2-3,TRBD1,TGCGCCAGCAGCTTGGGGGGACAGCGAAGCACAGATACGCAGTATTTT,CASSLGGQRSTDTQYF
NA,TRBV21-1,TRBJ2-2,NA,TGTGCCAGCAGCGGCCGACAGGGGCGTTACTTTCCAGCGAACACCGGGGAGCTGTTTTTT,CASSGRQGRYFPANTGELFF
NA,TRBV30,TRBJ1-5,NA,TGTGCCTGGAGTGGGGGGTGGGATCAGCCCCAGCATTTT,CAWSGGWDQPQHF
NA,TRBV21-1,TRBJ1-6,NA,TGTGCCAGCACCCGAGGTTCACCCCTCCACTTT,CASTRGSPLHF
NA,TRBV12-3/TRBV12-4,TRBJ2-7,NA,TGTGCCAGCAGTTATGAAAACTACGAGCAGTACTTC,CASSYENYEQYF
NA,TRBV28,TRBJ2-5,TRBD2,TGTGCCAGCAGCGAGAAGGCTAGCGGGAGAGGGACCCAGTACTTC,CASSEKASGRGTQYF
NA,TRBV12-3/TRBV12-4,TRBJ2-7,NA,TGTGCCAGCAGTTTATCCAGGGTCTACGAGCAGTACTTC,CASSLSRVYEQYF
NA,TRBV18,TRBJ1-3,NA,TGTGCCAGCTCACCCCTGGACCTCTTAAACACCATATATTTT,CASSPLDLLNTIYF
NA,TRBV7-1,TRBJ2-2,TRBD1,TGTGCCAGCAGCTGGACAGGGGGTTCTGGGCTTCGCCCGAACACCGGGGAGCTGTTTTTT,CASSWTGGSGLRPNTGELFF
few,TRBV11-2,TRBJ2-5,NA,TGTGCCAGCAGCCCCCTGGGGTTGTCTCCGGAGACCCAGTACTTC,CASSPLGLSPETQYF
few,TRBV4-2,TRBJ2-7,NA,TGTGCCAGCAGCCAAGCTCGCAATACGGTCGAGCAGTACTTC,CASSQARNTVEQYF
NA,TRBV12-3/TRBV12-4,TRBJ1-2,NA,TGTGCCAGCAGTTCCAACGGCCGATTGAACTATGGCTACACCTTC,CASSSNGRLNYGYTF
NA,TRBV6-5,TRBJ1-5,NA,TGTGCCAGCAGTTACTCGTTCCGCCCGAATCAGCCCCAGCATTTT,CASSYSFRPNQPQHF
NA,TRBV10-3,TRBJ1-3,NA,TGTGCCATCAAGGGGCAGGATGATGGCCCGCCTGGAAACACCATATATTTT,CAIKGQDDGPPGNTIYF